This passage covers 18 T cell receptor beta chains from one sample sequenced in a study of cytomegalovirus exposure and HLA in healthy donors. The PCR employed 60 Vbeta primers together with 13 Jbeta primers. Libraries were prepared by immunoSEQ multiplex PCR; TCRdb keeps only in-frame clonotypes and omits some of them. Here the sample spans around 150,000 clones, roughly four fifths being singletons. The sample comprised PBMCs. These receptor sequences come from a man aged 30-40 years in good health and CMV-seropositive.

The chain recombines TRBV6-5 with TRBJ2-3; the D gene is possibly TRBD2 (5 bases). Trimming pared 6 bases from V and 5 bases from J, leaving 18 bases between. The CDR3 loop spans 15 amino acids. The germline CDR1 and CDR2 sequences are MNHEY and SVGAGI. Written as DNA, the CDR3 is TGTGCCAGCAGCCGTCAAGAGGGCGCGGGAGATACGCAGTATTTT. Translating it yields CASSRQEGAGDTQYF.

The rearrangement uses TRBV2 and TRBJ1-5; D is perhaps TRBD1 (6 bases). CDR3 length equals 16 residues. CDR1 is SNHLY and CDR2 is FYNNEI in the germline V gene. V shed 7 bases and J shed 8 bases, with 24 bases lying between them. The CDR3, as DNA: TGTGCCAGCACCGTAGCCCTACAGGGTTTTTTAGAGCCCCAGCATTTT. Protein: CASTVALQGFLEPQHF.

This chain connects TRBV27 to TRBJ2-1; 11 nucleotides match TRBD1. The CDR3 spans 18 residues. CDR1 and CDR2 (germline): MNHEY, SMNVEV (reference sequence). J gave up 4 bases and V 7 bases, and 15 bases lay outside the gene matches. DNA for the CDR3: TGTGCCAGCACCTTTCGCTCCCCCGGGACAGGGGGTTACAATGAGCAGTTCTTC. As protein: CASTFRSPGTGGYNEQFF.

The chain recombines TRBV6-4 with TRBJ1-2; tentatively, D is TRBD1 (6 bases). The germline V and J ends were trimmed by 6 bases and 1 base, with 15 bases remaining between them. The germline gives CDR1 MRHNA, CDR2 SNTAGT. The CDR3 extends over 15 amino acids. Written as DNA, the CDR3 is TGTGCCAGCAGCCCGGGGGGGACATTTAACTATGGCTACACCTTC. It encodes CASSPGGTFNYGYTF.

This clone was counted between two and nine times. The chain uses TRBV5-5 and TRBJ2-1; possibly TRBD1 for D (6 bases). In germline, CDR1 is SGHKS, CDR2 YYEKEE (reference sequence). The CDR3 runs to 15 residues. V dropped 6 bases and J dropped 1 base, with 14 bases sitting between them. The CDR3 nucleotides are TGTGCCAGCAACCTCCCACAGGGTTCCTACAATGAGCAGTTCTTC. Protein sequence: CASNLPQGSYNEQFF.

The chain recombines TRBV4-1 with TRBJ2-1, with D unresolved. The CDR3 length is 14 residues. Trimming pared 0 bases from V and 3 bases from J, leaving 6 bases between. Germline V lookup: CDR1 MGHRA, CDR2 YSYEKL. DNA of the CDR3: TGCGCCAGCAGCCAAGACTATAACTACAATGAGCAGTTCTTC. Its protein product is CASSQDYNYNEQFF.

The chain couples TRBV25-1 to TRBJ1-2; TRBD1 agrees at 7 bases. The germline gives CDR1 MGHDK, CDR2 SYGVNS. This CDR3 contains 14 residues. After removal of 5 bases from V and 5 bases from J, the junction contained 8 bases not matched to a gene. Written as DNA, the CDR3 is TGTGCCAGCAGTCCCCAGACAGGGCGGTATGGCTACACCTTC. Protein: CASSPQTGRYGYTF.

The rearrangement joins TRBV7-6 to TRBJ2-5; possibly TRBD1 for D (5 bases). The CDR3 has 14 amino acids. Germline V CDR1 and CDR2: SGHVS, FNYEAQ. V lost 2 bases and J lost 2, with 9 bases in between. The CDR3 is CASSLWGPQETQYF. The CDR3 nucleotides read TGTGCCAGCAGCTTATGGGGCCCTCAAGAGACCCAGTACTTC. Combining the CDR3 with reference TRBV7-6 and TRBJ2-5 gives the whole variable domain GAGVSQSPRYKVTKRGQDVALRCDPISGHVSLYWYRQALGQGPEFLTYFNYEAQQDKSGLPNDRFSAERPEGSISTLTIQRTEQRDSAMYRCASSLWGPQETQYFGPGTRLLVL.

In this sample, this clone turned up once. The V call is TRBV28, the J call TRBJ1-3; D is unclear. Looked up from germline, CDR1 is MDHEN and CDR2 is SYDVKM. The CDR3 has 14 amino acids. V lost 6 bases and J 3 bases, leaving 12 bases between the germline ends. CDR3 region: CASSPPNFGNTIYF. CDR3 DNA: TGTGCCAGCAGCCCACCCAACTTTGGAAACACCATATATTTT.

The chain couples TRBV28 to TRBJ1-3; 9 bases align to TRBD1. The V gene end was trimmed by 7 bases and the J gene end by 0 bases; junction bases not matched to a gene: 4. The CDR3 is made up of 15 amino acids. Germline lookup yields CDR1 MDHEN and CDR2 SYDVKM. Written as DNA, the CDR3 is TGTGCCAGCACTCGGGACAGGGTCTCTGGAAACACCATATATTTT. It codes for CASTRDRVSGNTIYF. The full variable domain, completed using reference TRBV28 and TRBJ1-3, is DVKVTQSSRYLVKRTGEKVFLECVQDMDHENMFWYRQDPGLGLRLIYFSYDVKMKEKGDIPEGYSVSREKKERFSLILESASTNQTSMYLCASTRDRVSGNTIYFGEGSWLTVV.

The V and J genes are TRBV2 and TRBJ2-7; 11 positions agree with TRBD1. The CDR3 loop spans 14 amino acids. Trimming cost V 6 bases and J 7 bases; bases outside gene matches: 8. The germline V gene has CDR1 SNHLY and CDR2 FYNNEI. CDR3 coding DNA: TGTGCCAGCAGGAGGACAGGGGGCCCCCTGGAGCAGTACTTC. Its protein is CASRRTGGPLEQYF.

The CDR3 region is CASMTAGGSYEQFF. In DNA form, the CDR3 reads TGTGCCAGTATGACGGCGGGGGGGAGCTATGAGCAGTTCTTC. V usage is TRBV19 and J usage is TRBJ2-1; 9 positions agree with TRBD2. With 7 bases clipped from V and 8 bases from J, the junction kept 9 bases outside the gene matches. The CDR3 has 14 residues. Germline V gene sequence: CDR1 LNHDA, CDR2 SQIVND (reference sequence).

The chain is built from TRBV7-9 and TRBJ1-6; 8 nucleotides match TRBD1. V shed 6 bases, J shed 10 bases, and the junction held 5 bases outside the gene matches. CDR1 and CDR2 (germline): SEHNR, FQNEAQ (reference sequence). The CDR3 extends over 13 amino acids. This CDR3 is CASRGQGGSPLHF. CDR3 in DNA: TGTGCCAGCAGAGGACAGGGTGGGTCACCCCTCCACTTT.

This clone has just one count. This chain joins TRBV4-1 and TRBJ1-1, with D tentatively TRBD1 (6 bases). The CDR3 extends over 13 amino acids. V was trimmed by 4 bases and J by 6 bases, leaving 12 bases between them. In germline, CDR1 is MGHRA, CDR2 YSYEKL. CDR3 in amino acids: CASSRLQGAEAFF. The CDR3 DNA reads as TGCGCCAGCAGCCGACTACAGGGCGCTGAAGCTTTCTTT.

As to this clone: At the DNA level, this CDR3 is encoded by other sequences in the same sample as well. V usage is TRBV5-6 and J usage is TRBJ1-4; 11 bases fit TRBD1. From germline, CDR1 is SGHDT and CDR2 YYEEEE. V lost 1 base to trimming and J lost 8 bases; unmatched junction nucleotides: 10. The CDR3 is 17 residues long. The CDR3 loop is CASSLRDRGAGGEKLFF. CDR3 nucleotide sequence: TGTGCCAGCAGCTTGAGGGACAGGGGGGCCGGAGGGGAAAAACTGTTTTTT.

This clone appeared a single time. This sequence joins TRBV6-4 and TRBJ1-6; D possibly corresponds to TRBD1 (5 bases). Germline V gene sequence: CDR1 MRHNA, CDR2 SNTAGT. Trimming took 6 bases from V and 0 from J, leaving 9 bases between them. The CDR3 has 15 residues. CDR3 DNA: TGTGCCAGCAGGGCCGGGGGCTCCTATAATTCACCCCTCCACTTT. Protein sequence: CASRAGGSYNSPLHF.

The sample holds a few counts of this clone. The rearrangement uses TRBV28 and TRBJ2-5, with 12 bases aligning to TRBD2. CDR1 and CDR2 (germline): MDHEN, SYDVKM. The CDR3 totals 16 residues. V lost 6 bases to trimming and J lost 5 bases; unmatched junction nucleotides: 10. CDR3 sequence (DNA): TGTGCCAGCAGCACGGGCCTAGCGGGAGGGGTGGAGACCCAGTACTTC. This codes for CASSTGLAGGVETQYF.

This chain's CDR3 is CASSLSPLGQAYPSEQYF. DNA for the CDR3: TGTGCCAGCAGTTTAAGTCCGTTAGGACAGGCATATCCCTCCGAGCAGTACTTC. The J gene is TRBJ2-7, the V gene TRBV27; the match to TRBD1 covers 7 bases. The CDR3 is 18 residues long. Germline CDR1 is MNHEY and CDR2 is SMNVEV (reference sequence). V lost 2 bases to trimming and J lost 6 bases; unmatched junction nucleotides: 19.